This T cell receptor (beta chain) appears in the sequencing data of a study of shared clonotypes between healthy human individuals. Findings and caveats of the study: Researchers sampled blood only, noting tissue repertoires likely differ.

Notes on this clone: Its antigen is as yet unknown.

Profiling relied on immunoSEQ multiplex PCR, and the TCRdb table lists in-frame clones only, not all of them. The sample lists approximately 500,000 clones; roughly 85% were seen once. V dropped 1 base and J dropped 4 bases, with 14 bases sitting between them. The CDR3 totals 15 residues. Germline V gene lookup returns CDR1 SGHKS and CDR2 YYEKEE (reference sequence). The TCR sequence derives from a woman in her thirties or forties in good health. Some clones in this sample may be carry-over from other donors' samples. Sequencing input: PBMCs. The chain employs TRBV5-5 and TRBJ2-5; a weak D match, TRBD2 (6 bases). Here the CDR3 DNA reads TGTGCCAGCAGCTTGTTGCGGGGCTCGGTAGAGACCCAGTACTTC. Translation: CASSLLRGSVETQYF.